Shown below are 24 T cell receptor beta chains from a single sample sequenced in a study of Ad26.COV2.S vaccination and SARS-CoV-2 variants. Treatment noted: around 19 received Ad26.COV2.S at low or high dose, single or two shots; about 5 received placebo; per-sample allocation not given. Following the first vaccine or placebo injection, samples were taken on day 63. Profiling relied on immunoSEQ multiplex PCR, and the TCRdb table lists in-frame clones only, not all of them. This repertoire shows about half a million clones, 80% to 90% found once; its top ten account for roughly 1.7%. The specimen comprised peripheral blood, sampled in a trial of Ad26.COV2.S vaccine versus placebo. Receptors were obtained from a person aged 18-60 years who received the Ad26.COV2.S COVID-19 vaccine or a placebo.

The J gene is TRBJ2-2, the V gene TRBV5-6; D may match TRBD1 or TRBD2 (5 bases each). The germline gives CDR1 SGHDT, CDR2 YYEEEE. This CDR3 has 17 residues. Trimming stripped 1 base from V and 5 bases from J, with 18 bases between. The DNA for the CDR3 is TGTGCCAGCAGCTTGTTTCTCGGGACGGTATTAACCGGGGAGCTGTTTTTT. It translates to CASSLFLGTVLTGELFF. Based on the CDR3 plus reference TRBV5-6 and TRBJ2-2, the full variable domain is DAGVTQSPTHLIKTRGQQVTLRCSPKSGHDTVSWYQQALGQGPQFIFQYYEEEERQRGNFPDRFSGHQFPNYSSELNVNALLLGDSALYLCASSLFLGTVLTGELFFGEGSRLTVL.

The chain joins TRBV10-3 to TRBJ2-7, with D perhaps TRBD1 or TRBD2 (5 bases each). Trimming removed 7 bases from V and 5 bases from J, with 15 bases in between. The CDR3 length is 13 residues. Germline CDR1 ENHRY, CDR2 SYGVKD. The CDR3 DNA sequence: TGTGCCATCAATAAAGGGACCGGCCACGAGCAGTACTTC. Protein sequence: CAINKGTGHEQYF.

V is TRBV5-1 and J is TRBJ2-2, with 12 positions matching TRBD1. Germline values: CDR1 SGHRS, CDR2 YFSETQ. CDR3 length equals 15 residues. The ends lost 4 bases at V and 3 bases at J; junction bases unmatched: 1. This chain's CDR3 is CASSGTGGDTGELFF. The DNA for the CDR3 is TGCGCCAGCAGCGGGACAGGGGGCGACACCGGGGAGCTGTTTTTT.

The chain links TRBV5-4 to TRBJ2-5, with no clear D. CDR3 length: 14 residues. CDR1 is SGHNT and CDR2 is YYREEE in the germline V gene (reference sequence). V was cut by 2 bases and J by 5 bases, with 13 bases left in between. CDR3 region: CASSLNSNGETQYF. CDR3 in DNA: TGTGCCAGCAGCTTAAATTCGAATGGGGAGACCCAGTACTTC. The full variable domain, its missing parts supplied by reference TRBV5-4 and TRBJ2-5, is ETGVTQSPTHLIKTRGQQVTLRCSSQSGHNTVSWYQQALGQGPQFIFQYYREEENGRGNFPPRFSGLQFPNYSSELNVNALELDDSALYLCASSLNSNGETQYFGPGTRLLVL.

The chain uses TRBV11-2 and TRBJ1-5; TRBD1 might be the D (5 bases). Germline V gene data show CDR1 as SGHAT and CDR2 as FQNNGV. V lost 3 bases, J lost 7 bases, and 10 bases lay in between. The CDR3 runs to 13 residues. The CDR3 loop reads CASSFGDQQPQHF. The CDR3 DNA follows: TGTGCCAGCAGCTTCGGGGACCAGCAGCCCCAGCATTTT.

The chain joins TRBV5-1 to TRBJ1-1; D may be TRBD1 (6 bases). Deletions cut 4 bases from V and 1 base from J, with 14 bases between. This CDR3 comprises 15 residues. Germline V gene data show CDR1 as SGHRS and CDR2 as YFSETQ. The CDR3 region is CASSREGGQNTEAFF. DNA of the CDR3: TGCGCCAGCAGCCGGGAGGGGGGCCAGAACACTGAAGCTTTCTTT.

The chain uses TRBV18 and TRBJ1-4; D gene uncertain. This CDR3 has 13 amino acids. Germline lookup yields CDR1 KGHSH and CDR2 LQKENI. Trimming took off 1 base at V and 8 bases at J, with 8 bases between the two ends. The CDR3 region has the DNA TGTGCCAGCTCACCACGGACGGGGGAAAAACTGTTTTTT. Translating it yields CASSPRTGEKLFF.

The V call is TRBV28, the J call TRBJ1-1; D possibly corresponds to TRBD1 (6 bases). Germline V gene data show CDR1 as MDHEN and CDR2 as SYDVKM. The CDR3 is made up of 12 amino acids. V was clipped by 7 bases and J by 5 bases, with 11 bases between them. The CDR3, as DNA: TGTGCCAGCACGGACAGTAGGACTGAAGCTTTCTTT. Translation: CASTDSRTEAFF.

This chain links TRBV30 with TRBJ2-7, with D possibly called TRBD1 or TRBD2 (5 bases each). Germline assignment: CDR1 GTSNPN and CDR2 SVGIG (reference sequence). The CDR3 totals 13 residues. V lost 0 bases and J 6 bases, leaving 12 bases between the germline ends. The CDR3 DNA reads TGTGCCTGGAGTGTACAGGCCGGAGGCGAGCAGTACTTC. Amino acids: CAWSVQAGGEQYF.

This clone came up a few times. The J gene is TRBJ1-6, the V gene TRBV12-3 or TRBV12-4; D remains unclear. The V end lost 3 bases, the J end lost 10 bases, and 7 bases lay between the germline ends. This CDR3 is built from 12 residues. The CDR3 loop reads CASSLGSSPLHF. CDR3 DNA: TGTGCCAGCAGTTTGGGGTCCTCACCCCTCCACTTT.

The chain employs TRBV9 and TRBJ2-3; tentatively, D is TRBD1 (6 bases). The CDR3 covers 19 residues. V shed 3 bases and J shed 1 base, with 24 bases lying between them. In germline, CDR1 is SGDLS, CDR2 YYNGEE. The CDR3 spells CASSDRAFPLSGRTDTQYF. The CDR3 DNA sequence: TGTGCCAGCAGCGACAGGGCCTTCCCTCTCTCCGGCCGCACAGATACGCAGTATTTT. The entire variable domain, with the rest obtained from reference TRBV9 and TRBJ2-3, is as follows: DSGVTQTPKHLITATGQRVTLRCSPRSGDLSVYWYQQSLDQGLQFLIQYYNGEERAKGNILERFSAQQFPDLHSELNLSSLELGDSALYFCASSDRAFPLSGRTDTQYFGPGTRLTVL.

Comments on this clone: An end of the junction does not agree with germline; a read error may underlie this. This chain's CDR3 is CASSSHGTVYNF. In DNA form, the CDR3 reads TGTGCCAGCAGCTCCCATGGGACAGTATATAACTTC. V usage is TRBV5-8 and J usage is TRBJ2-5, with 7 bases fitting TRBD1. Germline CDR1 reads SGHTS; CDR2 reads YDEGEE. The CDR3 extends over 12 amino acids.

This chain connects TRBV27 to TRBJ2-2; 9 nucleotides line up with TRBD1. Germline values: CDR1 MNHEY, CDR2 SMNVEV (reference sequence). The V segment lost 4 bases and the J segment 6 bases; nucleotides outside the gene matches: 3. This CDR3 has 14 residues. For the CDR3, the DNA is TGTGCCAGCAGTTGGACAGGGGAGGCCGGGGAGCTGTTTTTT. Protein: CASSWTGEAGELFF.

V usage is TRBV7-2 and J usage is TRBJ2-1; tentatively, D is TRBD2 (6 bases). The ends were cut back, 4 bases at V and 5 bases at J, with 18 bases in the middle. The CDR3 spans 16 residues. CDR1 is SGHTA and CDR2 is FQGNSA in the germline V gene. The DNA for the CDR3 is TGTGCCAGCAGCTCCCCCCCTGGCGGGGCGAACAATGAGCAGTTCTTC. Its protein product is CASSSPPGGANNEQFF.

V is TRBV3-1 (or the pseudogene TRBV3-2) and J is TRBJ1-2; D gene ambiguous. The germline V and J ends were trimmed by 1 base and 14 bases, with 17 bases remaining between them. The germline gives CDR1 LGHDT, CDR2 YNNKEL (reference sequence). The CDR3 sequence is 13 residues long. CDR3 protein: CASSQGAIGTLTF. The CDR3 DNA follows: TGTGCCAGCAGCCAAGGGGCAATTGGAACCCTGACCTTC.

The chain links TRBV4-1 to TRBJ2-7; the match to TRBD1 covers 8 bases. The CDR3 is 16 amino acids. V trimming: 4 bases; J trimming: 3 bases; junction bases outside the gene matches: 11. The V gene's germline CDR1 is MGHRA and CDR2 YSYEKL. The CDR3 reads CASSPYSSTGGYEQYF. In DNA, the CDR3 is TGCGCCAGCAGCCCCTACTCAAGTACAGGGGGCTACGAGCAGTACTTC.

The count of this clone is one. V is TRBV19 and J is TRBJ2-2; 8 bases are a match to TRBD2. Unmatched junction bases numbered 5, after V lost 5 bases and J lost 0 bases. CDR3 length: 16 amino acids. The germline V gene has CDR1 LNHDA and CDR2 SQIVND (reference sequence). CDR3 in amino acids: CASSHPGGPNTGELFF. The CDR3 DNA reads TGTGCCAGTAGTCATCCGGGGGGGCCGAACACCGGGGAGCTGTTTTTT.

The CDR3 loop is CATGDWVYEQYF. The CDR3 region has the DNA TGTGCCACAGGGGATTGGGTCTACGAGCAGTACTTC. The chain combines TRBV6-6 with TRBJ2-7; perhaps TRBD1 as D (6 bases). Trimming removed 10 bases from V and 3 bases from J, with 13 bases in between. The CDR3 sequence is 12 residues long. CDR1 is MNHNY, CDR2 SVGAGI, per germline (reference sequence).

This clone was recorded once. The rearrangement uses TRBV6-2 or TRBV6-3 and TRBJ2-3; 7 bases are a match to TRBD2. The CDR3 loop spans 19 amino acids. With 0 bases clipped from V and 2 bases from J, the junction kept 14 bases outside the gene matches. Germline lookup yields CDR1 MNHEY and CDR2 SVGEGT. The CDR3 spells CASSYSFEDGGSFTDTQYF. CDR3 coding DNA: TGTGCCAGCAGTTACTCGTTTGAAGACGGGGGGAGTTTCACAGATACGCAGTATTTT.

The V gene is TRBV7-2, the J gene TRBJ2-1; no clear D gene. The CDR3 has 14 residues. The germline V and J ends were trimmed by 5 bases and 9 bases, with 17 bases remaining between them. Germline V gives CDR1 SGHTA, CDR2 FQGNSA. This CDR3 reads CASSPQALRGEQFF. The CDR3 nucleotides read TGTGCCAGCAGCCCACAAGCCCTAAGAGGTGAGCAGTTCTTC.

CDR3 residues: CASISTWGAFF. The DNA of the CDR3 is TGTGCCAGCATTTCAACGTGGGGGGCTTTCTTT. The chain uses TRBV6-6 and TRBJ1-1, with TRBD1 as a possible D gene (5 bases). The V gene lost 7 bases and the J gene lost 11 bases, with 14 bases spanning the gap. The CDR3 is 11 amino acids. The germline V gene encodes CDR1 MNHNY and CDR2 SVGAGI (reference sequence).

V is TRBV19 and J is TRBJ1-2; D is perhaps TRBD1 (5 bases). The CDR3 runs 15 residues. Germline-derived CDR1 and CDR2 are LNHDA and SQIVND (reference sequence). V lost 5 bases to trimming and J lost 3 bases, with 16 bases between them. The chain's CDR3 is CASSGYLSGDYGYTF. The CDR3, as DNA: TGTGCCAGTAGTGGGTACCTCTCGGGGGACTATGGCTACACCTTC. The whole variable domain, remainder taken from reference TRBV19 and TRBJ1-2, is DGGITQSPKYLFRKEGQNVTLSCEQNLNHDAMYWYRQDPGQGLRLIYYSQIVNDFQKGDIAEGYSVSREKKESFPLTVTSAQKNPTAFYLCASSGYLSGDYGYTFGSGTRLTVV.

The chain carries TRBV10-2 and TRBJ2-1, with 12 bases matching TRBD2. CDR3 length: 14 residues. Germline values: CDR1 WSHSY, CDR2 SAAADI. J was trimmed by 7 bases and V by 8 bases; bases with no gene match: 6. CDR3 sequence (DNA): TGCGCCAGCTCGCTAGCGGGAGGGCGGAATGAGCAGTTCTTC. Translating gives CASSLAGGRNEQFF.

The chain joins TRBV3-1 (or the pseudogene TRBV3-2) to TRBJ2-7, with 8 nucleotides matching TRBD2. Germline V gene lookup returns CDR1 LGHDT and CDR2 YNNKEL (reference sequence). V trimming: 3 bases; J trimming: 0 bases; junction bases outside the gene matches: 7. CDR3 length: 16 residues. The DNA for the CDR3 is TGTGCCAGCAGCCAGGAAACCGGGACTAGCTCCTACGAGCAGTACTTC. Protein: CASSQETGTSSYEQYF.